This is a list of T cell receptor beta chains from one sample in a study of blood T cell repertoires in COVID-19. Clones were read by immunoSEQ multiplex PCR, and TCRdb kept only the in-frame ones, dropping some. This sample has about 110,000 clones, with 70% to 90% found just once. Sequencing was done on a sample of peripheral blood. Receptors originate from a woman aged 45-65 years with acute or convalescent COVID-19. Both conserved end residues are part of each CDR3. A D gene is named only where the DNA matches it firmly. Clone size is not always given. Where it is, it says once, few, many or a class for expanded clones.

j_call clone_size v_call d_call cdr3_aa cdr3_nt
TRBJ2-1 . TRBV6-2/TRBV6-3 . CASSDYGQGYNEQFF TGTGCCAGCAGTGATTACGGCCAGGGCTACAATGAGCAGTTCTTC
TRBJ2-3 . TRBV5-1 . CASSLVGGGDTQYF TGCGCCAGCAGCTTGGTCGGGGGAGGCGATACGCAGTATTTT
TRBJ2-7 . TRBV7-2 . CASSLVGVLNYEQYF TGTGCCAGCAGCTTAGTGGGAGTCCTAAACTACGAGCAGTACTTC
TRBJ2-7 . TRBV11-2 TRBD1 CASSLPGTGSEQYF TGTGCCAGCAGCTTACCCGGGACAGGGAGCGAGCAGTACTTC
TRBJ2-7 . TRBV13 TRBD2 CASSWGGTAEQYF TGTGCCAGCAGCTGGGGAGGGACGGCCGAGCAGTACTTC
TRBJ2-3 . TRBV19 . CASRIRDNTDTQYF TGTGCCAGCAGAATTAGGGACAACACAGATACGCAGTATTTT
TRBJ2-2 . TRBV27 . CASSSGDSNTGELFF TGTGCCAGCAGTTCCGGGGACTCGAACACCGGGGAGCTGTTTTTT
TRBJ2-3 . TRBV7-8 TRBD1 CASSQQQGSTGGTQYF TGTGCCAGCAGCCAGCAACAGGGGTCTACAGGGGGTACGCAGTATTTT
TRBJ2-2 once TRBV5-1 . CASSLQQGTGELFF TGCGCCAGCAGCTTGCAACAGGGCACCGGGGAGCTGTTTTTT
TRBJ2-3 . TRBV11-3 TRBD1 CASSFGTGLDTQYF TGTGCCAGCAGCTTCGGGACAGGGTTAGATACGCAGTATTTT
TRBJ2-5 . TRBV5-1 TRBD2 CASNSGLAEETQYF TGCGCCAGCAATTCGGGACTAGCGGAAGAGACCCAGTACTTC
TRBJ1-2 . TRBV7-9 . CASSAQGPNYGYTF TGTGCCAGCAGTGCACAGGGCCCTAACTATGGCTACACCTTC
TRBJ2-1 once TRBV13 TRBD2 CASSLGVRTSGESSYNEQFF TGTGCCAGCAGCTTAGGCGTCCGGACTAGCGGGGAGAGCTCCTACAATGAGCAGTTCTTC
TRBJ1-1 . TRBV7-9 . CASSPSGRNTEAFF TGTGCCAGCAGCCCTTCCGGGAGGAACACTGAAGCTTTCTTT
TRBJ1-5 . TRBV15 . CATSRVQSNQPQHF TGTGCCACCAGCAGAGTACAGAGCAATCAGCCCCAGCATTTT
TRBJ2-5 once TRBV7-2 . CASSPHRVGEETQYF TGTGCCAGCAGCCCCCACAGGGTGGGAGAAGAGACCCAGTACTTC
TRBJ2-1 . TRBV9 TRBD2 CASSPRTSEQFF TGTGCCAGCAGCCCCCGGACTAGTGAGCAGTTCTTC
TRBJ2-1 . TRBV7-2 TRBD2 CASSFSGTSVYNEQFF TGTGCCAGCAGCTTTTCCGGGACTAGCGTCTACAATGAGCAGTTCTTC
TRBJ1-4 . TRBV18 . CASSRDGGTNEKLFF TGTGCCAGCTCACGAGACGGAGGGACTAATGAAAAACTGTTTTTT
TRBJ2-1 few TRBV5-1 TRBD1 CASSLTTGANNEQFF TGCGCCAGCAGCTTGACTACAGGGGCGAACAATGAGCAGTTCTTC
TRBJ2-1 . TRBV11-1 TRBD1 CASSLEGQGYNEQFF TGTGCCAGCAGCTTAGAGGGACAGGGGTACAATGAGCAGTTCTTC
TRBJ2-6 . TRBV2 TRBD2 CARGENANVLTF TGTGCCCGGGGGGAGAACGCCAACGTCCTGACTTTC
TRBJ1-2 . TRBV19 TRBD1 CASRDRVYGYTF TGTGCCAGTCGGGACAGGGTCTATGGCTACACCTTC
TRBJ2-5 . TRBV5-1 TRBD2 CASSLRGTSGTFQETQYF TGCGCCAGCAGCTTAAGAGGGACTAGCGGGACTTTCCAAGAGACCCAGTACTTC
TRBJ2-1 . TRBV24-1 . CATSDFTQGAVDEQFF TGTGCCACCAGTGATTTTACCCAAGGGGCGGTCGATGAGCAGTTCTTC
TRBJ1-1 . TRBV28 . CASRRQAEHEAFF TGTGCCAGCAGAAGACAGGCGGAACATGAAGCTTTCTTT
TRBJ2-7 . TRBV20-1 . CSAITNYEQYF TGCAGTGCCATAACTAACTACGAGCAGTACTTC
TRBJ2-7 few TRBV3-1/TRBV3-2 . CASSQERGSYYEQYF TGTGCCAGCAGCCAAGAGAGAGGGTCGTACTACGAGCAGTACTTC
TRBJ2-1 few TRBV21-1 . CASSNGRGYNEQFF TGTGCCAGCAGCAATGGGCGGGGATACAATGAGCAGTTCTTC
TRBJ1-3 . TRBV6-6 . CASSLTGISGNTIYF TGTGCCAGCAGTCTTACAGGGATCTCTGGAAACACCATATATTTT
TRBJ1-6 . TRBV3-1/TRBV3-2 TRBD1 CASRLQGAIDSPLHF TGTGCCAGCAGGCTGCAGGGGGCGATTGATTCACCCCTCCACTTT
TRBJ2-2 . TRBV19 TRBD1 CASNPSDRGGRYTGELFF TGTGCCAGTAACCCCTCGGACAGGGGCGGAAGATACACCGGGGAGCTGTTTTTT
TRBJ2-2 . TRBV7-8 TRBD2 CASSSRTSGGTGELFF TGTGCCAGCAGCTCGCGGACTAGCGGGGGCACCGGGGAGCTGTTTTTT
TRBJ2-5 once TRBV28 . CASSPQETQYF TGTGCCAGCAGTCCTCAAGAGACCCAGTACTTC
TRBJ1-6 . TRBV19 . CASRATDNSPLHF TGTGCCAGCAGAGCGACTGATAATTCACCCCTCCACTTT
TRBJ2-3 . TRBV6-5 TRBD2 CASRPSGASTDTQYF TGTGCCAGCAGGCCGAGCGGGGCCAGCACAGATACGCAGTATTTT
TRBJ2-3 . TRBV2 . CATDKAQTTQYF TGTGCCACGGACAAAGCCCAAACTACGCAGTATTTT
TRBJ1-2 . TRBV12-3/TRBV12-4 . CASSEANYGYTF TGTGCCAGCAGTGAGGCTAACTATGGCTACACCTTC
TRBJ1-2 few TRBV11-2 TRBD1 CASSSTGQVSGGYTF TGTGCCAGCAGCTCCACCGGACAGGTTTCGGGTGGCTACACCTTC
TRBJ1-2 many TRBV28 TRBD1 CASSLSPQGVDYGYTF TGTGCCAGCAGTTTATCGCCGCAGGGGGTTGACTATGGCTACACCTTC
TRBJ2-7 . TRBV2 TRBD2 CASRESSGVAYEQYF TGTGCCAGCAGGGAATCTAGCGGAGTAGCCTACGAGCAGTACTTC